This T cell receptor (beta chain) was captured in a study of cytomegalovirus exposure and HLA in healthy donors. The CDR3 is 15 residues long. The V end lost 4 bases, the J end lost 9 bases, and 19 bases lay between the germline ends. Germline assignment: CDR1 SNHLY and CDR2 FYNNEI. The study ran its PCR with 60 Vbeta and 13 Jbeta primers. TCRdb keeps only in-frame clones here, not all; method: immunoSEQ multiplex PCR. The top ten clones hold less than 25% of a sample with approximately 72,000 clones, approximately 70% of them seen once. This clone was recorded only once. This chain links TRBV2 with TRBJ2-1, with a tentative D call TRBD2 (7 bases). The material sequenced was PBMCs. This TCR was sampled from a man between 40 and 49 years old in good health and CMV-seropositive. The CDR3 sequence: CASSAPGHWGGEQFF. CDR3 sequence (DNA): TGTGCCAGCAGTGCTCCGGGACACTGGGGGGGTGAGCAGTTCTTC.